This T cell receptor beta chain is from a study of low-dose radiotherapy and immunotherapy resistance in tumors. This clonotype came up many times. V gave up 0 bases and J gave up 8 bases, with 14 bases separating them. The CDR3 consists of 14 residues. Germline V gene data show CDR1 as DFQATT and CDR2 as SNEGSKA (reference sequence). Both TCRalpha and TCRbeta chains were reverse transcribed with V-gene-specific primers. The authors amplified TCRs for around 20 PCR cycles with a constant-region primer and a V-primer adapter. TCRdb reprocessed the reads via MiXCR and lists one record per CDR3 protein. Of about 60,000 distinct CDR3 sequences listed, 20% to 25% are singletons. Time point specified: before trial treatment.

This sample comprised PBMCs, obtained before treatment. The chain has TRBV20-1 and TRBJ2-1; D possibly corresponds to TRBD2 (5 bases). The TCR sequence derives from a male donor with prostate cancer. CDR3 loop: CSARDRASIDEQFF. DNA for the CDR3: TGCAGTGCTAGAGATCGAGCTAGCATCGATGAGCAGTTCTTC.